This T cell receptor (beta chain) was documented in a study of T cells in Graves' hyperthyroidism and ophthalmopathy. Study context: Peripheral blood was collected at initial diagnosis, before any treatment. Broader study findings: Among thyroid clonotypes expanded above 0.001, most also appeared in blood.

The CDR3 contains 14 residues. Trimming at V came to 3 bases and at J to 2 bases, leaving 5 bases not matched to a gene. The V gene's germline CDR1 is DFQATT and CDR2 SNEGSKA (reference sequence). The TCR beta CDR3 regions underwent amplification using RNA transcripts as the source. HTBI primers were employed in a first-round RT-PCR of the TCR CDR3. One entry per CDR3 protein results from TCRdb running MiXCR on the multiplex PCR reads. Seen here are roughly 560,000 distinct CDR3 sequences, under 15% observed once, and the top ten hold about 3.9%. Clinicians diagnosed patients from clinical symptoms, serum thyroxine and TRAb, thyroid ultrasound and orbital computed tomography. In this sample, this clonotype turned up a few times. Its antigen is undetermined.

The gene calls are TRBV20-1 and TRBJ2-7, with 9 positions matching TRBD1. The sequence was collected from a woman aged 40-49 years with Graves' ophthalmopathy. Sequenced material: blood. This CDR3 is CSARGNRGPYEQYF. The CDR3 DNA sequence: TGCAGTGCTAGGGGCAACAGGGGGCCCTACGAGCAGTACTTC.